This TCR beta chain was recorded in a study of blood T cell repertoires in COVID-19. This table comes from immunoSEQ multiplex PCR, and its TCRdb copy is limited to in-frame clones, with some not included. The profile shows fewer than 30,000 clones, around 72% of them singletons. The sample holds one count of this clone. V was clipped by 6 bases and J by 1 base; unmatched bases: 18. This CDR3 is 20 amino acids long. Looked up from germline, CDR1 is MDHEN and CDR2 is SYDVKM. This chain uses TRBV28 with TRBJ2-6; 7 nucleotides align to TRBD1. Sequenced material: peripheral blood. The source of this sequence is a boy between 2 and 10 years old with active or convalescent COVID-19. The CDR3 DNA is TGTGCCAGCAGCGCGAGGCGATGGACAGGCAAAACGTCTGGGGCCAACGTCCTGACTTTC. Protein: CASSARRWTGKTSGANVLTF.